This TCR beta chain was obtained from a study of PD-1 blockade in mismatch repair-deficient tumors (dated 2017 in TCRdb). For the wider study: Between late 2013 and 2016, the trial enrolled approximately 86 consecutive patients with about a dozen types of mismatch repair-deficient cancer, all of whom had received prior treatment and were progressing. Deep sequencing of TCR CDR3 regions was used to track tumor-associated T cell clones in peripheral blood of patients responding to PD-1 blockade. Beyond this particular receptor, the publication reports: After pembrolizumab, tumor-resident clones, which were often undetectable in blood before treatment, expanded rapidly and then contracted, generally ahead of radiologic responses.

Preparation of the library involved the immunoSEQ multiplex PCR assay. The immuneACCESS repertoire file appears here via TCRdb, limited to in-frame rearrangements. These files lack a portion of the clones; in checked studies, under half of the deficit traces to unresolved V genes, and the cause of the others is not known. Here the sample has some 110,000 clones; about 74% occur a single time. The biggest ten clones account for about 4.5% of the sample. This clone was seen a few times. Its cognate antigen has yet to be identified. Base-call qualities are not available, and no considerably larger clone is one nucleotide away. For every enrolled patient, mismatch repair deficiency was confirmed by either polymerase chain reaction or immunohistochemistry. A few patients who responded to pembrolizumab therapy underwent TCR sequencing. The phase II trial prospectively tested pembrolizumab PD-1 blockade in advanced mismatch repair-deficient cancers regardless of tissue of origin. Peripheral blood T cell samples were serially collected before and at multiple times after PD-1 blockade was started. Blood sampling times were expressed in weeks after the first pembrolizumab dose.

From the germline V gene, CDR1 is LGHNA and CDR2 is YSLEER. The germline V end is reduced by 0 bases and the J end by 14 bases; junction bases left unmatched: 5. The CDR3 runs 14 amino acids, cysteine and phenylalanine included. Only the CDR3 region is kept as DNA, spanning 42 bases read in frame from base 1. Here the sequenced sample was peripheral blood, taken about 13 months after starting pembrolizumab. The TCR was taken from an adult with mismatch repair-deficient cancer. Recombination joined TRBV4-3 with TRBJ2-1, and 12 junction bases match TRBD2. This receptor has the CDR3 CASSQDQTSGSKFF. The nucleotide sequence is given as TGCGCCAGCAGCCAAGATCAGACTAGCGGGAGTAAGTTCTTC.